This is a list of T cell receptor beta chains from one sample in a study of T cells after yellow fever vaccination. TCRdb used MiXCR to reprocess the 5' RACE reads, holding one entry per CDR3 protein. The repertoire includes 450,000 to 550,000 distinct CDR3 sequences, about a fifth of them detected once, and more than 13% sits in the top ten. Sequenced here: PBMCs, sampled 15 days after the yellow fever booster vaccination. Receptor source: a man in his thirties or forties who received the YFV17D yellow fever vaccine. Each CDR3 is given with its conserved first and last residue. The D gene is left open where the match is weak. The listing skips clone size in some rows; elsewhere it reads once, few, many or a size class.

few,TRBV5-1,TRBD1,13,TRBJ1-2,TGCGCCAGCAGCCCTGGACAGGGGCCTGGCTACACCTTC,CASSPGQGPGYTF
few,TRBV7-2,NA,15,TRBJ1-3,TGTGCCAGCAGCTTTGAGGGCCGCTCTGGAAACACCATATATTTT,CASSFEGRSGNTIYF
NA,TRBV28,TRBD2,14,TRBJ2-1,TGTGCCAGCAGTTCAGCGGGAGTTTTCAATGAGCAGTTCTTC,CASSSAGVFNEQFF
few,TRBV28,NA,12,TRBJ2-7,TGTGCCAGCAGTATTACACAGTACGAGCAGTACTTC,CASSITQYEQYF
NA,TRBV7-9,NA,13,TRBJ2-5,TGTGCCAGCAGCCCGGTCAGCTTAAAGACCCAGTACTTC,CASSPVSLKTQYF
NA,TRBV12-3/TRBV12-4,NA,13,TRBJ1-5,TGTGCCAGCAGTTGGGCAGGCGGCCAGCCCCAGCATTTT,CASSWAGGQPQHF
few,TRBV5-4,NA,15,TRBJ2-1,TGTGCCAGCAGCCGACAGGCCCGCTCCTACAATGAGCAGTTCTTC,CASSRQARSYNEQFF
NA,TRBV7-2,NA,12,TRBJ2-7,TGTGCCAGCACTGGACCAGATTACGAGCAGTACTTC,CASTGPDYEQYF
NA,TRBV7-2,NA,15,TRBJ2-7,TGTGCCAGCAGCTCCAGGTACGTGGGATCCTACGAGCAGTACTTC,CASSSRYVGSYEQYF
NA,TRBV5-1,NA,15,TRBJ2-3,TGCGCCAGCAGCCGGGACCTCCCTAGCACAGATACGCAGTATTTT,CASSRDLPSTDTQYF
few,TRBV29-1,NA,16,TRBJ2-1,TGCAGCGTTGAAGGAGGGAACCCGAGCTCCTACAATGAGCAGTTCTTC,CSVEGGNPSSYNEQFF
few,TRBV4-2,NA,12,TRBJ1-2,TGTGCCAGCAGCGGCAGTCTCTATGGCTACACCTTC,CASSGSLYGYTF
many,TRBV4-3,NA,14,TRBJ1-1,TGCGCCAGCAGCCAAGAATTAGGGGCCACTGAAGCTTTCTTT,CASSQELGATEAFF
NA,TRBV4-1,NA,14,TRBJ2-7,TGCGCCAGCAGCCAAGCCGGGGCAGCATACGAGCAGTACTTC,CASSQAGAAYEQYF
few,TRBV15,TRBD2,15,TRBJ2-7,TGTGCCACCAGCAGAGATCGGACTAGCGAAAACGAGCAGTACTTC,CATSRDRTSENEQYF
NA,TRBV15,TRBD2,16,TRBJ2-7,TGTGCCACCAGCAGAGATTCCGTAGCGGGATCCCACGAGCAGTACTTC,CATSRDSVAGSHEQYF
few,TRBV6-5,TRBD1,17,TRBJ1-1,TGTGCCAGCAGTTGGGGGGGACAGGGGGCTACGAACACTGAAGCTTTCTTT,CASSWGGQGATNTEAFF
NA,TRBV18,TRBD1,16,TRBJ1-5,TGTGCCAGCTCACCACAGCGACAGGGGAATATTCCGCCCCAGCATTTT,CASSPQRQGNIPPQHF
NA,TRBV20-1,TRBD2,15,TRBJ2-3,TGCAGTGCTAGAGATTTGAGGGCGGGAGGAGATACGCAGTATTTT,CSARDLRAGGDTQYF
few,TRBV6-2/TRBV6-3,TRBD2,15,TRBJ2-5,TGTGCCAGCAGTCTTCTAGCGGGAGTCGGGGAGACCCAGTACTTC,CASSLLAGVGETQYF
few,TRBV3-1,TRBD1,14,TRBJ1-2,TGTGCCAGCAGCCTTCCGGGACAGGGTAATGGCTACACCTTC,CASSLPGQGNGYTF
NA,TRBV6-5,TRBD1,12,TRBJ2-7,TGTGCCAGCAGGGGACAGCCCAGCGAGCAGTACTTC,CASRGQPSEQYF
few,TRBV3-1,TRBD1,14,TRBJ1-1,TGTGCCAGCAGCCAAGAAGGAGGGGGCGGTGGAGCTTTCTTT,CASSQEGGGGGAFF
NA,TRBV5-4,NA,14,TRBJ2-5,TGTGCCAGCAGCTCCTCAGCCAGAGTGGAGACCCAGTACTTC,CASSSSARVETQYF
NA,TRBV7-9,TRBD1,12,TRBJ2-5,TGTGCCAGCAGCCAACAGGGGGAGACCCAGTACTTC,CASSQQGETQYF
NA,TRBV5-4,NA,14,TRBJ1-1,TGTGCCAGCAGCTTAGGCGTGTCCCGGGCTGAAGCTTTCTTT,CASSLGVSRAEAFF
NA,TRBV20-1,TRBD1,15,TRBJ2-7,TGCAGTGCTAGAGACCCGGGACAGGCAACCTACGAGCAGTACTTC,CSARDPGQATYEQYF
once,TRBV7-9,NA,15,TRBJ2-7,TGTGCCAGCAGCTTAGGATCCGTCTTCGGGGAGGAGCAGTACTTC,CASSLGSVFGEEQYF